This T cell receptor (beta chain) was captured in a study of T cell responses to AZD1222 COVID-19 vaccine. Some clones are missing from TCRdb's copy, which holds only in-frame ones; the method was immunoSEQ multiplex PCR. This sample yields tens of thousands of clones, of which 80% to 85% are seen a single time; 9.5% to 13% belongs to the top ten. The clonotype originates from an adult in good health. The specimen was peripheral blood, collected on day 0 of AZD1222 vaccination.

This CDR3 reads CASSFPGTALNYGYTF. The CDR3 nucleotides read TGCGCCAGCAGCTTTCCCGGGACAGCTTTAAACTATGGCTACACCTTC. This chain joins TRBV4-1 and TRBJ1-2, with 7 bases identical to TRBD1. V gave up 5 bases and J gave up 2 bases; unmatched junction bases: 11. Per the germline V gene, CDR1 is MGHRA and CDR2 is YSYEKL. This CDR3 comprises 16 residues.